This is a list of T cell receptor beta chains from one sample in a study of shared clonotypes between healthy human individuals. Some clones are missing from TCRdb's copy, which holds only in-frame ones; the method was immunoSEQ multiplex PCR. The table lists some 1,400,000 clones, around 97% of them singletons, with 0.95% to 1.5% in the top ten. Source material: naive CD4+ T cells sorted from blood. The receptors originated from a man aged 25 to 40 in good health. CDR3s include the opening cysteine and the closing phenylalanine or tryptophan. The order of the fields is CDR3 protein, CDR3 DNA, CDR3 length, clone size, V gene, J gene, D gene. The D gene is left open where the match is weak. Clone size is not always given. Where it is, it says once, few, many or a class for expanded clones.

CDR3 protein: CASYQMGAAFF
CDR3 DNA: TGTGCCAGCTACCAGATGGGGGCGGCTTTCTTT
CDR3 length: 11
clone size: NA
V gene: TRBV25-1
J gene: TRBJ1-1
D gene: NA

CDR3 protein: CASSRNPQSTDTQYF
CDR3 DNA: TGTGCCAGCAGCCGAAACCCCCAGAGCACAGATACGCAGTATTTT
CDR3 length: 15
clone size: once
V gene: TRBV6-1
J gene: TRBJ2-3
D gene: NA

CDR3 protein: CAISLSGGTETQYF
CDR3 DNA: TGTGCCATCAGTCTGTCTGGGGGGACAGAGACCCAGTACTTC
CDR3 length: 14
clone size: NA
V gene: TRBV10-3
J gene: TRBJ2-5
D gene: NA

CDR3 protein: CATLRGRVLKLKPYNEQFF
CDR3 DNA: TGTGCCACTTTGAGGGGGAGAGTGCTAAAACTCAAACCATACAATGAGCAGTTCTTC
CDR3 length: 19
clone size: once
V gene: TRBV10-3
J gene: TRBJ2-1
D gene: NA

CDR3 protein: CASSPLHGQSNTGELFF
CDR3 DNA: TGTGCCAGCTCACCATTACATGGACAGTCGAACACCGGGGAGCTGTTTTTT
CDR3 length: 17
clone size: NA
V gene: TRBV18
J gene: TRBJ2-2
D gene: NA

CDR3 protein: CASSLATSGGTYEQYF
CDR3 DNA: TGCGCCAGCAGCTTGGCTACTAGCGGGGGAACCTACGAGCAGTACTTC
CDR3 length: 16
clone size: NA
V gene: TRBV5-1
J gene: TRBJ2-7
D gene: TRBD2

CDR3 protein: CASSTRTESYEQYF
CDR3 DNA: TGCGCCAGCAGCACTCGGACAGAGAGCTACGAGCAGTACTTC
CDR3 length: 14
clone size: NA
V gene: TRBV5-1
J gene: TRBJ2-7
D gene: NA

CDR3 protein: CASSEGVNQPQHF
CDR3 DNA: TGTGCCAGCAGTGAAGGGGTAAATCAGCCCCAGCATTTT
CDR3 length: 13
clone size: NA
V gene: TRBV6-1
J gene: TRBJ1-5
D gene: NA

CDR3 protein: CASSPLGGITDTQYF
CDR3 DNA: TGTGCCAGCTCACCGCTTGGGGGGATTACAGATACGCAGTATTTT
CDR3 length: 15
clone size: NA
V gene: TRBV18
J gene: TRBJ2-3
D gene: NA

CDR3 protein: CASKNRDTGELFF
CDR3 DNA: TGTGCCAGCAAAAACAGGGACACCGGGGAGCTGTTTTTT
CDR3 length: 13
clone size: NA
V gene: TRBV27
J gene: TRBJ2-2
D gene: NA

CDR3 protein: CASSEVGVGTGAYEQYF
CDR3 DNA: TGTGCCAGCAGTGAAGTGGGGGTCGGGACAGGAGCCTACGAGCAGTACTTC
CDR3 length: 17
clone size: NA
V gene: TRBV6-1
J gene: TRBJ2-7
D gene: TRBD1

CDR3 protein: CSGRRNTEAFF
CDR3 DNA: TGCAGCGGACGTAGGAACACTGAAGCTTTCTTT
CDR3 length: 11
clone size: NA
V gene: TRBV29-1
J gene: TRBJ1-1
D gene: NA

CDR3 protein: CASSFPGLLTEAFF
CDR3 DNA: TGTGCCAGCAGCTTTCCGGGTCTCTTAACTGAAGCTTTCTTT
CDR3 length: 14
clone size: once
V gene: TRBV7-2
J gene: TRBJ1-1
D gene: NA

CDR3 protein: CASSFWAGGELFF
CDR3 DNA: TGTGCCAGCAGCTTCTGGGCCGGTGGGGAGCTGTTTTTT
CDR3 length: 13
clone size: once
V gene: TRBV5-6
J gene: TRBJ2-2
D gene: NA

CDR3 protein: CASSEQEGHEQFF
CDR3 DNA: TGCGCCAGCAGCGAGCAGGAGGGTCATGAGCAGTTCTTC
CDR3 length: 13
clone size: NA
V gene: TRBV5-1
J gene: TRBJ2-1
D gene: NA

CDR3 protein: CASSTSGGPYEQYF
CDR3 DNA: TGTGCCAGCTCAACCTCGGGAGGGCCCTACGAGCAGTACTTC
CDR3 length: 14
clone size: once
V gene: TRBV11-1
J gene: TRBJ2-7
D gene: TRBD2

CDR3 protein: CASSMLGGTEAFF
CDR3 DNA: TGTGCCAGTAGTATGCTGGGGGGCACTGAAGCTTTCTTT
CDR3 length: 13
clone size: once
V gene: TRBV19
J gene: TRBJ1-1
D gene: NA

CDR3 protein: CASSQQQGPGANVLTF
CDR3 DNA: TGTGCCAGCTCACAGCAACAGGGGCCGGGGGCCAACGTCCTGACTTTC
CDR3 length: 16
clone size: NA
V gene: TRBV18
J gene: TRBJ2-6
D gene: TRBD1